The 25 T cell receptor beta chains reported below all come from one sample, sequenced in a study of blood T cell repertoires in COVID-19. Assay used: immunoSEQ multiplex PCR; TCRdb lists only in-frame clones, some missing. The table records 100,000 to 150,000 clones, 65% to 90% of them present only once. Specimen: peripheral blood. Source of these receptors: a man aged 80 or over with active or convalescent COVID-19.

The DNA for the CDR3 is TGTGCCAGCAGTGCACGGGACAGCCTCCCCGGCTACACCTTC. This sequence encodes CASSARDSLPGYTF. The chain recombines TRBV25-1 with TRBJ1-2; 7 bases are shared with TRBD1. The CDR3 length is 14 residues. Germline CDR1 reads MGHDK; CDR2 reads SYGVNS. The junction had 10 bases not matched to a gene; V was cut back by 4 bases and J by 8 bases.

The chain combines TRBV2 with TRBJ1-1; no clear D. With 4 bases removed from V and 0 bases from J, the gap between germline ends came to 6 bases. CDR1 and CDR2 from the germline V gene are SNHLY and FYNNEI. There are 13 residues in the CDR3. CDR3 protein: CASSVSVNTEAFF. The CDR3 nucleotides read TGTGCCAGCAGTGTTTCTGTGAACACTGAAGCTTTCTTT.

The chain couples TRBV6-5 to TRBJ2-1; D gene unclear. The V gene's germline CDR1 is MNHEY and CDR2 SVGAGI. The germline V and J ends were trimmed by 0 bases and 8 bases, with 8 bases remaining between them. CDR3 size: 13 residues. The CDR3 here is CASSYSNGYEQFF. For the CDR3, the DNA is TGTGCCAGCAGTTACTCGAACGGGTATGAGCAGTTCTTC.

The rearrangement joins TRBV7-3 to TRBJ2-3; D possibly corresponds to TRBD2 (5 bases). Trimming cost V 5 bases and J 9 bases, with 12 bases left between them. The CDR3 loop spans 12 amino acids. Looked up from germline, CDR1 is SGHTA and CDR2 is FQGTGA. Here the CDR3 reads CASSTPEGTQYF. CDR3 in DNA: TGTGCCAGCAGCACCCCTGAGGGCACGCAGTATTTT.

The genes are TRBV13 and TRBJ2-4; TRBD1 is a possible D gene (6 bases). The germline gives CDR1 PRHDT, CDR2 FYEKMQ (reference sequence). V was clipped by 3 bases and J by 6 bases, with 12 bases between them. The CDR3 extends over 14 amino acids. The CDR3 bases are TGTGCCAGCAGCTTTGCAGGGGAGTTAAACATTCAGTACTTC. It is translated as CASSFAGELNIQYF.

This chain connects TRBV5-4 to TRBJ2-1; D is possibly TRBD2 (7 bases). This CDR3 is 16 amino acids long. Trimming left V 0 bases short and J 5 bases short, with 15 bases between. The germline gives CDR1 SGHNT, CDR2 YYREEE (reference sequence). The CDR3 sequence is CASSLGGGRSDNEQFF. The CDR3 coding sequence is TGTGCCAGCAGCTTGGGGGGGGGCAGGTCGGACAATGAGCAGTTCTTC.

This rearrangement joins TRBV28 to TRBJ2-1; a possible D gene is TRBD2 (6 bases). Germline loops: CDR1 MDHEN, CDR2 SYDVKM. This CDR3 has 15 residues. The V and J ends lost 6 bases and 3 bases respectively, with 15 bases between them. CDR3 nucleotides: TGTGCCAGCAGGCCTTTTAGCGGAGTCTACAATGAGCAGTTCTTC. It translates to CASRPFSGVYNEQFF.

The rearrangement joins TRBV19 to TRBJ1-1; 12 nucleotides align to TRBD1. This CDR3 is 14 amino acids long. The trim removed 5 bases at V and 8 bases at J, leaving 6 bases unmatched. Germline V lookup: CDR1 LNHDA, CDR2 SQIVND (reference sequence). CDR3 nucleotides: TGTGCCAGTAGTCCGGGACAGGGGGCGAAGGAAGCTTTCTTT. Protein: CASSPGQGAKEAFF.

The genes are TRBV3-1 (or the pseudogene TRBV3-2) and TRBJ2-3, with 9 bases lining up with TRBD2. The germline V gene has CDR1 LGHDT and CDR2 YNNKEL (reference sequence). J was trimmed by 2 bases and V by 0 bases; bases with no gene match: 9. CDR3 length: 18 amino acids. CDR3 region: CASSQELAGGPDTDTQYF. DNA for the CDR3: TGTGCCAGCAGCCAAGAGTTGGCGGGAGGGCCGGACACAGATACGCAGTATTTT.

V gene TRBV5-6 combines with J gene TRBJ2-3; D might be TRBD1 (6 bases). The germline gives CDR1 SGHDT, CDR2 YYEEEE. V was clipped by 4 bases and J by 1 base, with 7 bases between them. This CDR3 region has 13 residues. The CDR3 DNA reads as TGTGCCAGCAGCCGACAGGGCACAGATACGCAGTATTTT. Protein: CASSRQGTDTQYF.

The chain is built from TRBV5-1 and TRBJ2-3; tentative D call: TRBD2 (5 bases). CDR1 SGHRS and CDR2 YFSETQ come from the germline V gene. V was pared by 6 bases and J by 0 bases, with 14 bases between. The CDR3 spans 15 residues. In DNA form, the CDR3 reads TGCGCCAGCATGGAACTAGGCACTAGCACAGATACGCAGTATTTT. Amino acids: CASMELGTSTDTQYF.

The chain carries TRBV9 and TRBJ1-2; 8 positions agree with TRBD1. The CDR3 sequence is 14 residues long. V lost 0 bases, J lost 2 bases, and 0 bases stayed unmatched. Germline CDR1 is SGDLS and CDR2 is YYNGEE. The CDR3 protein is CASSVGTGNYGYTF. In nucleotides, the CDR3 is TGTGCCAGCAGCGTAGGGACAGGGAACTATGGCTACACCTTC.

V usage is TRBV5-6 and J usage is TRBJ2-7, with 8 nucleotides matching TRBD2. The CDR3 is 15 residues long. The V gene end was trimmed by 4 bases and the J gene end by 2 bases; junction bases not matched to a gene: 8. Germline V gene lookup returns CDR1 SGHDT and CDR2 YYEEEE. The DNA for the CDR3 is TGTGCCAGCAGCCCCGAGGCGGGGGGTCCCTACGAGCAGTACTTC. It is translated as CASSPEAGGPYEQYF. The complete variable domain, with remaining parts taken from reference TRBV5-6 and TRBJ2-7, reads DAGVTQSPTHLIKTRGQQVTLRCSPKSGHDTVSWYQQALGQGPQFIFQYYEEEERQRGNFPDRFSGHQFPNYSSELNVNALLLGDSALYLCASSPEAGGPYEQYFGPGTRLTVT.

The rearrangement uses TRBV7-6 and TRBJ2-5, with TRBD1 as a possible D gene (5 bases). Germline V gives CDR1 SGHVS, CDR2 FNYEAQ. V gave up 1 base and J gave up 5 bases, with 11 bases separating them. The CDR3 has 14 residues. The CDR3 protein is CASSLGQQGETQYF. The CDR3 nucleotides read TGTGCCAGCAGCTTAGGACAGCAGGGTGAGACCCAGTACTTC.

The rearrangement links TRBV4-2 to TRBJ2-3, with D maybe TRBD2 (5 bases). Looked up from germline, CDR1 is LGHNA and CDR2 is YNFKEQ. The CDR3 is 14 residues long. Trimming shortened V by 1 base and J by 6 bases, and 11 bases separated the two germline ends. This CDR3 is CASSQVGRGDTQYF. The CDR3 nucleotides are TGTGCCAGCAGCCAAGTGGGGAGAGGGGATACGCAGTATTTT.

The rearrangement joins TRBV5-5 to TRBJ2-5; 7 nucleotides align to TRBD1. The CDR3 is made up of 14 amino acids. V lost 0 bases to trimming and J lost 5 bases; unmatched junction nucleotides: 4. The V gene's germline CDR1 is SGHKS and CDR2 YYEKEE (reference sequence). This CDR3 reads CASSLGQGWETQYF. The CDR3 DNA follows: TGTGCCAGCAGCTTGGGACAGGGCTGGGAGACCCAGTACTTC.

The V and J genes are TRBV2 and TRBJ2-7, with 12 bases fitting TRBD1. The CDR3 loop spans 17 amino acids. Germline V gene data show CDR1 as SNHLY and CDR2 as FYNNEI. V was clipped by 5 bases and J by 2 bases; unmatched bases: 10. The CDR3 protein is CASSPGTGGYTAYEQYF. The CDR3 nucleotides are TGTGCCAGCAGTCCCGGGACAGGGGGCTATACTGCCTACGAGCAGTACTTC.

The rearrangement links TRBV18 to TRBJ1-3; D remains unclear. Trimming pared 3 bases from V and 3 bases from J, leaving 12 bases between. The length of the CDR3 is 15 residues. Germline V gene lookup returns CDR1 KGHSH and CDR2 LQKENI. CDR3 sequence reads: CASSPLAGLGNTIYF. CDR3 in DNA: TGTGCCAGCTCACCGTTGGCAGGTCTTGGAAACACCATATATTTT.

This chain joins TRBV27 and TRBJ2-5; 10 bases align to TRBD2. V shed 6 bases and J 5 bases; nucleotides not matched to a gene: 9. In germline, CDR1 is MNHEY, CDR2 SMNVEV (reference sequence). CDR3 length: 15 residues. The CDR3 loop is CASRGPAGGRETQYF. The DNA for the CDR3 is TGTGCCAGCAGAGGCCCAGCGGGAGGGCGGGAGACCCAGTACTTC.

This clone has just a few counts. The chain joins TRBV5-1 to TRBJ2-1, with TRBD1 matching over 8 bases. There are 15 residues in the CDR3. Trimming cost V 3 bases and J 5 bases; bases outside gene matches: 7. Germline values: CDR1 SGHRS, CDR2 YFSETQ. As DNA, the CDR3 is TGCGCCAGCAGCTCCGGACAGGGCACGAACAATGAGCAGTTCTTC. This sequence encodes CASSSGQGTNNEQFF.

This chain connects TRBV6-5 to TRBJ2-2; TRBD1 matches at 8 bases. V shed 5 bases and J 2 bases; nucleotides not matched to a gene: 4. Germline assignment: CDR1 MNHEY and CDR2 SVGAGI. The CDR3 length is 15 residues. CDR3 sequence (DNA): TGTGCCAGCAGTCTGACAGGGGCCAACACCGGGGAGCTGTTTTTT. This codes for CASSLTGANTGELFF.

The genes are TRBV28 and TRBJ1-4, with no clear D. V shed 6 bases and J shed 8 bases, with 4 bases lying between them. The CDR3 length is 10 residues. Germline assignment: CDR1 MDHEN and CDR2 SYDVKM. The CDR3 nucleotides read TGTGCCAGCAGAGCGGAAAAACTGTTTTTT. It is translated as CASRAEKLFF. Combining the CDR3 with reference TRBV28 and TRBJ1-4 gives the whole variable domain DVKVTQSSRYLVKRTGEKVFLECVQDMDHENMFWYRQDPGLGLRLIYFSYDVKMKEKGDIPEGYSVSREKKERFSLILESASTNQTSMYLCASRAEKLFFGSGTQLSVL.

In this sample, this clone turned up a few times. Here the CDR3 reads CASSLGREVEQYF. CDR3 nucleotide sequence: TGTGCCAGCAGCTTAGGGCGGGAGGTTGAGCAGTACTTC. The V and J genes are TRBV7-2 and TRBJ2-7; 8 bases are shared with TRBD2. The CDR3 contains 13 residues. V lost 1 base to trimming and J lost 7 bases; unmatched junction nucleotides: 3. Germline V gene lookup returns CDR1 SGHTA and CDR2 FQGNSA.

The chain carries TRBV11-2 and TRBJ1-2; D is undetermined. The CDR3 is 14 residues long. Trimming left V 5 bases short and J 2 bases short, with 12 bases between. Germline V gives CDR1 SGHAT, CDR2 FQNNGV. In DNA, the CDR3 is TGTGCCAGCAGCACGCGGACGGGGAACTATGGCTACACCTTC. This encodes CASSTRTGNYGYTF.

The rearrangement joins TRBV5-4 to TRBJ1-2, with 7 bases lining up with TRBD1. This CDR3 contains 14 residues. Trimming cost V 3 bases and J 2 bases; bases outside gene matches: 4. Germline CDR1 SGHNT, CDR2 YYREEE (reference sequence). This chain's CDR3 is CASSYLRGNYGYTF. CDR3 DNA sequence: TGTGCCAGCAGCTACCTCAGGGGGAACTATGGCTACACCTTC.